This T cell receptor beta chain was found in a study of blood T cell repertoires in COVID-19. Some clones are missing from TCRdb's copy, which holds only in-frame ones; the method was immunoSEQ multiplex PCR. This table has approximately 97,000 clones, about nine tenths appearing once. J was trimmed by 4 bases and V by 0 bases; bases with no gene match: 5. There are 14 residues in the CDR3. Per germline, CDR1 GTSNPN and CDR2 SVGIG (reference sequence). The sequence was collected from a man aged 60 to 75 with acute or convalescent COVID-19. The chain carries TRBV30 and TRBJ1-1; 7 bases are a match to TRBD1. The sequencing sample was made of peripheral blood. The CDR3 here is CAWSVDDRVTEAFF. The CDR3 DNA reads as TGTGCCTGGAGTGTAGACGACAGGGTCACTGAAGCTTTCTTT.